This is a list of T cell receptor beta chains from one sample in a study of regulatory T cells in long-lasting Graves disease. TCRdb reprocessed the multiplex PCR reads with MiXCR, giving one entry per CDR3 protein. The sample contains roughly 350,000 distinct CDR3 sequences, 15% to 20% of which appear only once. The same sample was also studied in work on T cells in Graves' hyperthyroidism and ophthalmopathy.

The material was peripheral blood mononuclear cells (PBMCs), obtained at new diagnosis, from a patient treated with antithyroid drugs. Receptors were obtained from a woman aged 18-29 years with Graves disease. Each CDR3 is given with its conserved first and last residue.

V: TRBV28; J: TRBJ2-5; CDR3: CASSFPEETQYF
V: TRBV4-1; J: TRBJ1-1; CDR3: CASSQPTRGRTEAFF
V: TRBV7-2; J: TRBJ2-5; CDR3: CASSKTTIQETQYF
V: TRBV20-1; J: TRBJ2-7; CDR3: CSAVYYEQYF
V: TRBV9; J: TRBJ2-3; CDR3: CASSVERDTRRTDTQYF
V: TRBV3-1; J: TRBJ1-2; CDR3: CASSQGLGDGYTF
V: TRBV5-1; J: TRBJ2-2; CDR3: CASSSIRTGTTGELFF
V: TRBV11-2; J: TRBJ2-1; CDR3: CASGVSYNEQFF
V: TRBV7-6; J: TRBJ2-1; CDR3: CASSPNTYNEQFF
V: TRBV6-1; J: TRBJ1-1; CDR3: CASSEARNTEAFF
V: TRBV12-3/TRBV12-4; J: TRBJ1-5; CDR3: CASSHTGAGQPQHF
V: TRBV7-7; J: TRBJ2-1; CDR3: CASSLAPPGLAGPSHSYNEQFF
V: TRBV6-1; J: TRBJ2-7; CDR3: CASRDHEQYF
V: TRBV28; J: TRBJ2-3; CDR3: CASSDRGRRDTQYF
V: TRBV7-9; J: TRBJ2-7; CDR3: CASSLKGTASYEQYF
V: TRBV6-5; J: TRBJ1-1; CDR3: CASSWTASNTEDFF
V: TRBV5-1; J: TRBJ1-2; CDR3: CASRRDRPTDGYTF
V: TRBV6-1; J: TRBJ1-5; CDR3: CASSEVGRGQPQHF
V: TRBV3-1; J: TRBJ2-7; CDR3: CASSQGTGRNEQYF
V: TRBV28; J: TRBJ1-1; CDR3: CASSLFGVPGTGVFTEAFF
V: TRBV3-1; J: TRBJ1-5; CDR3: CASSPDPSNQPQHF
V: TRBV28; J: TRBJ2-7; CDR3: CASVPGLIPYEQYF
V: TRBV24-1; J: TRBJ2-1; CDR3: CATSDLTESYNEQFF
V: TRBV20-1; J: TRBJ2-4; CDR3: CSADKAGGPNIQYF
V: TRBV7-2; J: TRBJ2-7; CDR3: CASSLSGRGTNEQYF
V: TRBV7-6; J: TRBJ1-1; CDR3: CASSQGTGDTEAFF
V: TRBV9; J: TRBJ1-2; CDR3: CASHRTGGDRYGYTF
V: TRBV7-2; J: TRBJ2-4; CDR3: CASSLAGGENIQYF
V: TRBV2; J: TRBJ2-5; CDR3: CASRSVGESPPQYF
V: TRBV19; J: TRBJ1-5; CDR3: CASLFQGESNQPQHF
V: TRBV12-3/TRBV12-4; J: TRBJ2-3; CDR3: CASSWNTDTQYF
V: TRBV5-1; J: TRBJ2-7; CDR3: CASSATGAAYEQYF
V: TRBV11-2; J: TRBJ2-3; CDR3: CASSPTGLAGADTQYF
V: TRBV20-1; J: TRBJ2-7; CDR3: CSARTTSGSNYEQYF
V: TRBV3-1; J: TRBJ2-1; CDR3: CASSQDGGTHPYNEQFF
V: TRBV29-1; J: TRBJ2-1; CDR3: CSVVSVLGLVNEQFF
V: TRBV13; J: TRBJ2-7; CDR3: CASSATSSYEQYF
V: TRBV5-1; J: TRBJ2-1; CDR3: CASSPGRRDEQFF
V: TRBV11-2; J: TRBJ2-1; CDR3: CASSLLRGGRGNEQFF
V: TRBV6-9; J: TRBJ2-1; CDR3: CASSYMNEQFF
V: TRBV20-1; J: TRBJ1-4; CDR3: CSARDPQLDEKLFF
V: TRBV5-1; J: TRBJ2-1; CDR3: CASSRFGTSGRADEQFF
V: TRBV28; J: TRBJ2-5; CDR3: CASSSPTSGETQYF
V: TRBV12-3/TRBV12-4; J: TRBJ2-2; CDR3: CASRTGATNTGELFF
V: TRBV6-1; J: TRBJ2-7; CDR3: CASSNTRTGWLGEQYF
V: TRBV20-1; J: TRBJ1-5; CDR3: CSVRAGDQPQHF
V: TRBV11-2; J: TRBJ2-3; CDR3: CASSPLRDRLTDTQYF
V: TRBV6-4; J: TRBJ2-2; CDR3: CASSDSGMDTGELFF
V: TRBV5-4; J: TRBJ2-2; CDR3: CASSQPGQGATGELFF